This T cell receptor (beta chain) was recovered during a study of T cells after yellow fever vaccination. Study-level results: There was a small share of clonotypes that showed up in both the CD4 and CD8 compartments.

For TCR, cDNA came from 5'RACE template switching, which added a universal primer site and UMIs. TCRdb reprocessed the 5' RACE reads with MiXCR, giving one entry per CDR3 protein. The data show 350,000 to 450,000 distinct CDR3 sequences, 6.2% seen once. This clonotype was detected a few times. Its target is unknown. Trimming stripped 10 bases from V and 2 bases from J, with 14 bases between. This CDR3 is built from 13 residues. Germline loops: CDR1 MGHDK, CDR2 SYGVNS. The clonotype was recovered from a man aged 25-40 years who received the YFV17D yellow fever vaccine. The sequenced sample was PBMCs, obtained 5 days after the yellow fever booster vaccination. This chain links TRBV25-1 with TRBJ1-2; D is perhaps TRBD1 (6 bases). The CDR3 spells CATSRTANYGYTF. The DNA for the CDR3 is TGTGCCACCTCGCGGACAGCCAACTATGGCTACACCTTC.